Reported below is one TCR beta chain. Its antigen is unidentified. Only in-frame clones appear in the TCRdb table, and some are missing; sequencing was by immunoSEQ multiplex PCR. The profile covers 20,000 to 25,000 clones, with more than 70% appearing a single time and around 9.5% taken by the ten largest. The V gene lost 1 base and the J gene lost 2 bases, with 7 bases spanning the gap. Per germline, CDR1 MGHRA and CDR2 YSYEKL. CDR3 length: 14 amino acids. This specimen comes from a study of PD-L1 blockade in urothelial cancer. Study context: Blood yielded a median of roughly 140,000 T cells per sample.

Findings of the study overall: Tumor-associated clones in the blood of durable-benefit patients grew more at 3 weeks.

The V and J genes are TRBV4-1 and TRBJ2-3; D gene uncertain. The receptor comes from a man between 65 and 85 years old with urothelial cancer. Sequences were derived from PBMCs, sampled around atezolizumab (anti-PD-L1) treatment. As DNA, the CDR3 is TGCGCCAGCAGCCAAGTCCTACTCACAGATACGCAGTATTTT. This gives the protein CASSQVLLTDTQYF.